The 7 T cell receptor beta chains below come from one sample, sequenced in a study of cytotoxic CD8 clonotypes in ibrutinib-treated CLL. TCRdb's table, derived via immunoSEQ multiplex PCR, lists solely in-frame clones and lacks some. The sample lists over 65,000 clones, around 65% seen once, with roughly 6% in the top ten. The source material was PBMCs, sampled after 12 months of ibrutinib treatment. These receptors all stem from a human donor with chronic lymphocytic leukemia.

V gene TRBV15 combines with J gene TRBJ2-3, with 8 bases matching TRBD1. V was pared by 1 base and J by 3 bases, with 12 bases of the junction left unmatched. This CDR3 has 18 residues. CDR1 is LNHNV and CDR2 is YYDKDF in the germline V gene (reference sequence). In DNA form, the CDR3 reads TGTGCCACCAGCAGAGGAGAAACGGACAGGGAAATGACAGATACGCAGTATTTT. It specifies CATSRGETDREMTDTQYF.

Of note for this clone: The junction does not match germline at one end; this may be a read error. The V call is TRBV2, the J call TRBJ2-7; D may be TRBD1 (5 bases). Germline-derived CDR1 and CDR2 are SNHLY and FYNNEI. This CDR3 is built from 12 residues. CDR3 DNA sequence: TGTGCCAGCAGCTCACAGGCGGCATCGGCCAAATTC. Its translation: CASSSQAASAKF.

The chain uses TRBV10-1 and TRBJ2-5, with 11 nucleotides matching TRBD2. V lost 3 bases to trimming and J lost 4 bases; unmatched junction nucleotides: 7. This CDR3 is 16 amino acids long. CDR1 WNHNN and CDR2 SYGVQD come from the germline V gene (reference sequence). The CDR3 reads CASSDSTSGAVETQYF. CDR3 nucleotide sequence: TGCGCCAGCAGTGATTCGACTAGCGGGGCGGTAGAGACCCAGTACTTC.

This clone was counted many times. The V call is TRBV2, the J call TRBJ1-1; no reliable D call. The germline CDR1 and CDR2 sequences are SNHLY and FYNNEI. The CDR3 is made up of 16 amino acids. Trimming pared 5 bases from V and 1 base from J, leaving 17 bases between. CDR3 nucleotide sequence: TGTGCCAGCAGTACCGGGATAATGAGTACGAACACTGAAGCTTTCTTT. Protein sequence: CASSTGIMSTNTEAFF.

The V and J genes are TRBV7-9 and TRBJ1-4; 11 positions agree with TRBD1. Germline CDR1 reads SEHNR; CDR2 reads FQNEAQ (reference sequence). V shed 4 bases, J shed 6 bases, and the junction held 7 bases outside the gene matches. The CDR3 covers 16 residues. The CDR3 DNA reads TGTGCCAGCAGCTCAGATCCGGGACAGGGGGATGAAAAACTGTTTTTT. Its protein is CASSSDPGQGDEKLFF.

This sequence joins TRBV19 and TRBJ2-7; D gene ambiguous. The CDR3 runs to 14 residues. The V and J ends lost 2 bases and 0 bases respectively, with 8 bases between them. In germline, CDR1 is LNHDA, CDR2 SQIVND (reference sequence). The CDR3 DNA reads as TGTGCCAGTAGTATAATGGTTAACTCCTACGAGCAGTACTTC. Protein product: CASSIMVNSYEQYF.

This clone was counted between two and nine times. The gene calls are TRBV5-6 and TRBJ1-2; the match to TRBD1 covers 7 bases. The CDR3 has 14 amino acids. Germline-derived CDR1 and CDR2 are SGHDT and YYEEEE. With 4 bases clipped from V and 8 bases from J, the junction kept 11 bases outside the gene matches. The CDR3 is CASSPVGRGRGYTF. CDR3 nucleotide sequence: TGTGCCAGCAGCCCTGTAGGGAGGGGGCGAGGCTACACCTTC. Full variable domain (rest looked up from reference TRBV5-6 and TRBJ1-2): DAGVTQSPTHLIKTRGQQVTLRCSPKSGHDTVSWYQQALGQGPQFIFQYYEEEERQRGNFPDRFSGHQFPNYSSELNVNALLLGDSALYLCASSPVGRGRGYTFGSGTRLTVV.